A single sample gave rise to the 25 T cell receptor beta chains below, sequenced in a study of blood T cell repertoires in COVID-19. The protocol was immunoSEQ multiplex PCR, while the TCRdb copy is restricted to in-frame clones and leaves out a portion. The sample holds about 45,000 clones, over 75% seen once. Sequencing was carried out using peripheral blood. All receptors derive from a human donor in a cohort sampled during active COVID-19.

A few counts support this clone. For the CDR3, the DNA is TGTGCCAGCAGCCGGGGACGCAAGGGGGCAGAGACCCAGTACTTC. As protein: CASSRGRKGAETQYF. The chain is built from TRBV3-1 (or the pseudogene TRBV3-2) and TRBJ2-5, with 7 bases lining up with TRBD1. This CDR3 is 15 amino acids long. V was clipped by 4 bases and J by 4 bases; unmatched bases: 9. From germline, CDR1 is LGHDT and CDR2 YNNKEL (reference sequence).

J is TRBJ2-7 and V is TRBV20-1, with D tentatively TRBD1 (6 bases). Germline V gives CDR1 DFQATT, CDR2 SNEGSKA (reference sequence). This CDR3 is 11 amino acids long. V was clipped by 3 bases and J by 7 bases, with 10 bases between them. Here the CDR3 DNA reads TGCAGTGCTAGGGGGGCGGAAGAGCAGTACTTC. Translation gives CSARGAEEQYF.

The chain couples TRBV30 to TRBJ1-1; maybe TRBD1 (6 bases). CDR1 is GTSNPN and CDR2 is SVGIG in the germline V gene (reference sequence). V was pared by 4 bases and J by 5 bases, with 17 bases between. This CDR3 has 14 amino acids. The CDR3 nucleotides are TGTGCCTGGACCCGGACAGCTTCGGGGACTGAAGCTTTCTTT. Amino acid sequence: CAWTRTASGTEAFF.

There are a few counts of this clone. Other nucleotide sequences from this sample produce the same CDR3. The chain couples TRBV5-4 to TRBJ1-2; tentative D call: TRBD1 (6 bases). CDR1 and CDR2 (germline): SGHNT, YYREEE (reference sequence). The germline V and J ends were trimmed by 1 base and 6 bases, with 13 bases remaining between them. This CDR3 has 14 residues. The CDR3 is CASSLYRAGDGYTF. CDR3 coding DNA: TGTGCCAGCAGCTTGTATCGGGCAGGGGATGGCTACACCTTC.

V and J are TRBV18 and TRBJ2-7; 9 bases map to TRBD1. The germline gives CDR1 KGHSH, CDR2 LQKENI. V lost 5 bases and J lost 3; bases outside the gene matches: 8. The CDR3 covers 15 residues. The CDR3 sequence: CASSWTGELSYEQYF. The CDR3 nucleotides read TGTGCCAGCTCATGGACAGGGGAGTTAAGCTACGAGCAGTACTTC.

CDR3 nucleotide sequence: TGTGCCAGCAGTTACGGACTAGCGGGCAATGAGCAGTTCTTC. It translates to CASSYGLAGNEQFF. V and J are TRBV6-2 or TRBV6-3 and TRBJ2-1; the match to TRBD2 covers 11 bases. Germline CDR1 is MNHEY and CDR2 is SVGEGT. J gave up 6 bases and V 2 bases, and 0 bases lay outside the gene matches. The CDR3 is made up of 14 amino acids.

The genes are TRBV30 and TRBJ1-1; D ambiguous. CDR1 is GTSNPN and CDR2 is SVGIG in the germline V gene (reference sequence). CDR3 length: 11 amino acids. The ends were cut back, 6 bases at V and 1 base at J, with 6 bases in the middle. As DNA, the CDR3 is TGTGCCTGTGAGAGGAACACTGAAGCTTTCTTT. This gives the protein CACERNTEAFF.

This clone was recorded once. V is TRBV3-1 (or the pseudogene TRBV3-2) and J is TRBJ1-3; D not resolved. Germline V gene sequence: CDR1 LGHDT, CDR2 YNNKEL (reference sequence). The CDR3 is 14 residues long. Trimming left V 1 base short and J 2 bases short, with 6 bases between. As DNA, the CDR3 is TGTGCCAGCAGCCAAGGCGGGACTGGAAACACCATATATTTT. It translates to CASSQGGTGNTIYF.

This CDR3 is CASSSGLAGINEQFF. The CDR3 DNA reads as TGCGCCAGCAGCTCCGGACTAGCGGGGATCAATGAGCAGTTCTTC. This chain connects TRBV5-1 to TRBJ2-1, with TRBD2 matching over 12 bases. V trimming: 3 bases; J trimming: 6 bases; junction bases outside the gene matches: 4. The CDR3 spans 15 residues. Germline V gene sequence: CDR1 SGHRS, CDR2 YFSETQ.

The V gene is TRBV2, the J gene TRBJ1-1, with unresolved D. Germline CDR1 is SNHLY and CDR2 is FYNNEI. This CDR3 spans 14 amino acids. With 6 bases removed from V and 1 base from J, the gap between germline ends came to 12 bases. CDR3 residues: CASRRREGNTEAFF. The CDR3, as DNA: TGTGCCAGCAGGCGGCGGGAGGGGAACACTGAAGCTTTCTTT.

V usage is TRBV9 and J usage is TRBJ2-7; D unclear. This CDR3 is built from 13 residues. Germline CDR1 is SGDLS and CDR2 is YYNGEE. Trimming shortened V by 0 bases and J by 7 bases, and 11 bases separated the two germline ends. The CDR3 loop is CASSVENSREQYF. The CDR3 DNA is TGTGCCAGCAGCGTAGAAAACTCTCGGGAGCAGTACTTC.

The V gene is TRBV29-1, the J gene TRBJ1-2; D gene ambiguous. The ends were cut back, 2 bases at V and 8 bases at J, with 15 bases in the middle. CDR3 length: 13 residues. Germline CDR1 SQVTM, CDR2 ANQGSEA. DNA of the CDR3: TGCAGCGTTGAATTCATCGCTGTCGGGGGCTACACCTTC. Amino acid sequence: CSVEFIAVGGYTF. The full variable domain, in which reference TRBV29-1 and TRBJ1-2 provide the parts outside the CDR3, is SAVISQKPSRDICQRGTSLTIQCQVDSQVTMMFWYRQQPGQSLTLIATANQGSEATYESGFVIDKFPISRPNLTFSTLTVSNMSPEDSSIYLCSVEFIAVGGYTFGSGTRLTVV.

This rearrangement joins TRBV7-3 to TRBJ2-1; 9 bases fit TRBD2. CDR1 and CDR2 (germline): SGHTA, FQGTGA. The CDR3 totals 16 residues. V lost 5 bases and J lost 2; bases outside the gene matches: 7. The CDR3 sequence: CASSLSGSSAYNEQFF. CDR3 sequence (DNA): TGTGCCAGCAGCCTTAGCGGGAGCTCAGCCTACAATGAGCAGTTCTTC.

The chain carries TRBV5-1 and TRBJ1-1, with 11 bases fitting TRBD1. The germline V gene encodes CDR1 SGHRS and CDR2 YFSETQ. There are 14 residues in the CDR3. With V trimmed by 4 bases and J by 6 bases, 5 bases remained unmatched. The CDR3 here is CASSPGQGGSEAFF. In DNA, the CDR3 is TGCGCCAGCAGCCCGGGACAGGGGGGATCTGAAGCTTTCTTT.

The chain combines TRBV5-1 with TRBJ2-1, with TRBD2 as a possible D gene (6 bases). The CDR3 is made up of 15 amino acids. Germline V gene sequence: CDR1 SGHRS, CDR2 YFSETQ. V was cut by 0 bases and J by 7 bases, with 14 bases left in between. The CDR3 bases are TGCGCCAGCAGCTTGGCGGTAGCGGTTTCGAATGAGCAGTTCTTC. Translation: CASSLAVAVSNEQFF.

The V call is TRBV25-1, the J call TRBJ2-7; TRBD1 is a possible D gene (5 bases). V was cut by 4 bases and J by 1 base, with 14 bases left in between. In germline, CDR1 is MGHDK, CDR2 SYGVNS. The CDR3 covers 15 residues. The DNA for the CDR3 is TGTGCCAGCAGTGGAATAGGGGAATGGTCCTACGAGCAGTACTTC. This encodes CASSGIGEWSYEQYF.

V usage is TRBV5-1 and J usage is TRBJ2-5, with D hard to call. CDR1 is SGHRS, CDR2 YFSETQ, per germline. The CDR3 runs 14 residues. V shed 1 base and J shed 1 base, with 8 bases lying between them. The DNA of the CDR3 is TGCGCCAGCAGCTTGAGCCCAGGCCAAGAGACCCAGTACTTC. As protein: CASSLSPGQETQYF.

This clone was observed once. The V and J genes are TRBV7-2 and TRBJ2-5; D possibly corresponds to TRBD1 (7 bases). The ends were cut back, 0 bases at V and 4 bases at J, with 15 bases in the middle. This CDR3 has 16 amino acids. Germline V CDR1 and CDR2: SGHTA, FQGNSA. The CDR3 DNA reads TGTGCCAGCAGCTTAGCTAGCGCAGGGGGAGGAGAGACCCAGTACTTC. Amino acids: CASSLASAGGGETQYF.

The chain employs TRBV24-1 and TRBJ1-4; 7 positions agree with TRBD1. This CDR3 has 14 residues. Trimming at V came to 7 bases and at J to 6 bases, leaving 7 bases not matched to a gene. Looked up from germline, CDR1 is KGHDR and CDR2 is SFDVKD. The CDR3 sequence is CATSKGGRYEKLFF. CDR3 sequence (DNA): TGTGCCACCAGCAAAGGGGGCCGCTATGAAAAACTGTTTTTT.

The chain couples TRBV3-1 (or the pseudogene TRBV3-2) to TRBJ2-1, with 11 bases identical to TRBD2. Trimming took 3 bases from V and 8 from J; bases not matched to a gene: 6. The germline CDR1 and CDR2 sequences are LGHDT and YNNKEL (reference sequence). This CDR3 has 15 residues. The CDR3 here is CASSHTSGSNHEQFF. The CDR3 DNA follows: TGTGCCAGCAGCCACACTAGCGGGAGTAACCATGAGCAGTTCTTC.

The chain has TRBV7-2 and TRBJ2-1; 8 positions match TRBD2. V was pared by 6 bases and J by 7 bases, with 8 bases of the junction left unmatched. CDR1 and CDR2 (germline): SGHTA, FQGNSA. The CDR3 totals 14 residues. The CDR3 region is CASSTPGTRNEQFF. The DNA for the CDR3 is TGTGCCAGCAGTACCCCCGGGACTAGGAATGAGCAGTTCTTC.

The rearrangement joins TRBV4-1 to TRBJ2-5; D possibly corresponds to TRBD2 (6 bases). The germline V gene has CDR1 MGHRA and CDR2 YSYEKL. CDR3 size: 15 residues. The V and J ends lost 1 base and 1 base respectively, with 10 bases between them. The CDR3 reads CASSQGHGSQETQYF. The CDR3 nucleotides read TGCGCCAGCAGCCAAGGTCACGGGAGCCAAGAGACCCAGTACTTC.

This clone was counted a single time. The gene calls are TRBV7-2 and TRBJ2-2; 10 bases align to TRBD2. The germline V gene has CDR1 SGHTA and CDR2 FQGNSA. The CDR3 loop spans 15 amino acids. The trim removed 4 bases at V and 1 base at J, leaving 0 bases unmatched. For the CDR3, the DNA is TGTGCCAGCAGCTGGACTAGCGGGAACACCGGGGAGCTGTTTTTT. Translating gives CASSWTSGNTGELFF.

V is TRBV12-3 or TRBV12-4 and J is TRBJ1-2; D not resolved. The germline V and J ends were trimmed by 3 bases and 4 bases, with 6 bases remaining between them. The CDR3 covers 12 residues. This CDR3 reads CASSFPLYGYTF. In DNA form, the CDR3 reads TGTGCCAGCAGTTTTCCCCTCTATGGCTACACCTTC.

CDR3 sequence reads: CASSLASGPYNEQFF. CDR3 in DNA: TGTGCCAGCAGCTTAGCCAGCGGCCCATACAATGAGCAGTTCTTC. The J gene is TRBJ2-1, the V gene TRBV11-3, with D maybe TRBD2 (5 bases). Deletions cut 1 base from V and 4 bases from J, with 11 bases between. Germline loops: CDR1 SGHNT, CDR2 YENEEA. The CDR3 is made up of 15 amino acids. Full variable domain (remainder filled in from reference TRBV11-3 and TRBJ2-1): EAGVVQSPRYKIIEKKQPVAFWCNPISGHNTLYWYLQNLGQGPELLIRYENEEAVDDSQLPKDRFSAERLKGVDSTLKIQPAELGDSAVYLCASSLASGPYNEQFFGPGTRLTVL.